A single sample is the source of the 7 T cell receptor beta chains below, sequenced in a study of vaccination and CD4 T cells after COVID-19. Once obtained from cultured CD4+ T cells, the DNA was sequenced using the Oncomine TCR Beta short-read assay. In TCRdb, the PCR reads were re-called with MiXCR into one record per CDR3 protein. The table lists tens of thousands of distinct CDR3 sequences, approximately 42% of them singletons. Specified time point: late sampling 161 to 241 days after vaccination in a few convalescent patients. Indicated treatment: roughly 10-day PBMC culture with coronavirus spike peptide pools or control peptides (ViraFEST assay). The antigens these receptors bind are not known. This specimen was CD4+ T cells from blood, cultured in vitro, taken about 7 months after SARS-CoV-2 vaccination. These receptors were collected from a human donor who had recovered from COVID-19.

The chain employs TRBV19 and TRBJ2-7; possible D gene TRBD1, 5 bases. Looked up from germline, CDR1 is LNHDA and CDR2 is SQIVND (reference sequence). V was clipped by 7 bases and J by 3 bases, with 13 bases between them. This CDR3 region has 13 residues. CDR3 in DNA: TGTGCCAGTACTAATCCAGGGCACTACGAGCAGTACTTC. Translating it yields CASTNPGHYEQYF.

The gene calls are TRBV28 and TRBJ2-3; D not certain. V was trimmed by 6 bases and J by 8 bases, leaving 15 bases between them. The length of the CDR3 is 13 residues. The germline CDR1 and CDR2 sequences are MDHEN and SYDVKM. The CDR3 protein is CASSPPGTITQYF. The CDR3 DNA reads as TGTGCCAGCAGCCCACCCGGTACCATTACGCAGTATTTT. Using reference TRBV28 and TRBJ2-3 for the parts outside the CDR3, the full variable domain is DVKVTQSSRYLVKRTGEKVFLECVQDMDHENMFWYRQDPGLGLRLIYFSYDVKMKEKGDIPEGYSVSREKKERFSLILESASTNQTSMYLCASSPPGTITQYFGPGTRLTVL.

In this sample, this clonotype turned up a few times. V usage is TRBV7-9 and J usage is TRBJ1-2; D is unclear. The CDR3 length is 14 residues. Trimming shortened V by 3 bases and J by 8 bases, and 16 bases separated the two germline ends. Germline CDR1 is SEHNR and CDR2 is FQNEAQ (reference sequence). CDR3 in DNA: TGTGCCAGCAGCTTGAGGACTTACTCGTCCGGCTACACCTTC. Translating gives CASSLRTYSSGYTF.

The sample holds a few counts of this clonotype. The chain links TRBV20-1 to TRBJ2-3, with TRBD1 matching over 7 bases. Trimming at V came to 3 bases and at J to 2 bases, leaving 5 bases not matched to a gene. The CDR3 totals 14 residues. CDR1 is DFQATT and CDR2 is SNEGSKA in the germline V gene (reference sequence). DNA for the CDR3: TGCAGTGCTAGGAGGACAGGAGACACAGATACGCAGTATTTT. Protein: CSARRTGDTDTQYF.

The chain links TRBV20-1 to TRBJ2-1, with 7 bases lining up with TRBD2. Germline lookup yields CDR1 DFQATT and CDR2 SNEGSKA (reference sequence). CDR3 length: 15 amino acids. V lost 6 bases and J lost 4; bases outside the gene matches: 12. In nucleotides, the CDR3 is TGCAGTGCGAGGGAGTGGGAGGGCCGGTACAATGAGCAGTTCTTC. It specifies CSAREWEGRYNEQFF.

The chain links TRBV2 to TRBJ2-7; perhaps TRBD1 as D (7 bases). V was trimmed by 8 bases and J by 2 bases, leaving 19 bases between them. CDR3 length: 15 residues. Looked up from germline, CDR1 is SNHLY and CDR2 is FYNNEI. The CDR3 spells CASARAGQLTYEQYF. The DNA of the CDR3 is TGTGCCAGCGCAAGGGCGGGACAGTTAACCTACGAGCAGTACTTC.

This clonotype is categorized as hyperexpanded (1% or more). V and J are TRBV24-1 and TRBJ2-5, with a possible D match to TRBD2 (6 bases). This CDR3 is built from 13 residues. The germline CDR1 and CDR2 sequences are KGHDR and SFDVKD. Trimming stripped 3 bases from V and 3 bases from J, with 7 bases between. DNA for the CDR3: TGTGCCACCAGTGATGGGACTGAAGAGACCCAGTACTTC. It translates to CATSDGTEETQYF.